Below, 8 T cell receptor beta chains from the same sample are listed, as sequenced in a study of cytomegalovirus exposure and HLA in healthy donors. The PCR made use of 60 Vbeta and 13 Jbeta primers. The protocol was immunoSEQ multiplex PCR, while the TCRdb copy is restricted to in-frame clones and leaves out a portion. The data show about 96,000 clones, with roughly 84% seen just once and roughly 2.5% held by the top ten. Sequenced input: PBMCs. These receptors all stem from a man under 40 in good health and CMV-seronegative.

CDR3 amino acids: CASSIVAGQAVEKLFF. CDR3 bases: TGTGCCAGTAGTATAGTGGCAGGACAGGCGGTTGAAAAACTGTTTTTT. The chain employs TRBV19 and TRBJ1-4; 7 bases are shared with TRBD1. Germline CDR1 reads LNHDA; CDR2 reads SQIVND (reference sequence). This CDR3 is built from 16 residues. V lost 1 base to trimming and J lost 7 bases; unmatched junction nucleotides: 9.

The chain links TRBV4-3 to TRBJ1-3, with D perhaps TRBD1 (6 bases). V was trimmed by 5 bases and J by 0 bases, leaving 11 bases between them. Germline V gives CDR1 LGHNA, CDR2 YSLEER. The CDR3 runs 15 residues. The CDR3 protein is CASSRDRSSGNTIYF. The CDR3 DNA is TGCGCCAGCAGCAGAGACAGGAGCTCTGGAAACACCATATATTTT.

The gene calls are TRBV25-1 and TRBJ2-5; D not resolved. The V and J ends lost 1 base and 5 bases respectively, with 14 bases between them. Germline assignment: CDR1 MGHDK and CDR2 SYGVNS. The CDR3 has 15 amino acids. The CDR3 nucleotides read TGTGCCAGCAGTGAATTGAGGAGATTCGAGGAGACCCAGTACTTC. Its translation: CASSELRRFEETQYF.

This clone came up a few times. CDR3 nucleotides: TGTGCCAGCAGTGACCAGGGACAGGGGGGCAATCAGCCCCAGCATTTT. This translates into CASSDQGQGGNQPQHF. The chain couples TRBV2 to TRBJ1-5; TRBD1 agrees at 11 bases. The V gene's germline CDR1 is SNHLY and CDR2 FYNNEI. This CDR3 region has 16 residues. The J segment lost 2 bases and the V segment lost 3 bases, leaving 3 bases of the junction unmatched. The variable domain in full, completed from reference TRBV2 and TRBJ1-5, reads EPEVTQTPSHQVTQMGQEVILRCVPISNHLYFYWYRQILGQKVEFLVSFYNNEISEKSEIFDDQFSVERPDGSNFTLKIRSTKLEDSAMYFCASSDQGQGGNQPQHFGDGTRLSIL.

The V call is TRBV19, the J call TRBJ2-7; the D gene is possibly TRBD1 (6 bases). Per germline, CDR1 LNHDA and CDR2 SQIVND (reference sequence). The CDR3 extends over 16 amino acids. V was pared by 3 bases and J by 7 bases, with 22 bases between. The CDR3 DNA reads TGTGCCAGTAGTATGGGGCCGGGACATTGGTCTGATGAGCAGTACTTC. This codes for CASSMGPGHWSDEQYF. The variable domain in full, with the rest retrieved from reference TRBV19 and TRBJ2-7, is DGGITQSPKYLFRKEGQNVTLSCEQNLNHDAMYWYRQDPGQGLRLIYYSQIVNDFQKGDIAEGYSVSREKKESFPLTVTSAQKNPTAFYLCASSMGPGHWSDEQYFGPGTRLTVT.

This chain links TRBV5-1 with TRBJ2-5, with D hard to call. CDR3 length equals 14 residues. V was trimmed by 0 bases and J by 1 base, leaving 7 bases between them. CDR1 SGHRS and CDR2 YFSETQ come from the germline V gene. The CDR3 DNA reads as TGCGCCAGCAGCTTGGCCGGTGTCCAAGAGACCCAGTACTTC. This encodes CASSLAGVQETQYF. The whole variable domain, remainder taken from reference TRBV5-1 and TRBJ2-5, is KAGVTQTPRYLIKTRGQQVTLSCSPISGHRSVSWYQQTPGQGLQFLFEYFSETQRNKGNFPGRFSGRQFSNSRSEMNVSTLELGDSALYLCASSLAGVQETQYFGPGTRLLVL.

The chain recombines TRBV7-3 with TRBJ1-1; TRBD1 aligns across 8 bases. The CDR3 is 16 amino acids. Looked up from germline, CDR1 is SGHTA and CDR2 is FQGTGA. V lost 5 bases, J lost 2 bases, and 10 bases stayed unmatched. CDR3 sequence reads: CASSQRSGQGNTEAFF. The CDR3 nucleotides read TGTGCCAGCAGCCAACGCTCTGGACAGGGAAACACTGAAGCTTTCTTT.

V and J are TRBV5-4 and TRBJ2-3; a possible D gene is TRBD2 (5 bases). The germline V gene encodes CDR1 SGHNT and CDR2 YYREEE (reference sequence). Trimming left V 4 bases short and J 1 base short, with 13 bases between. This CDR3 spans 15 amino acids. CDR3 residues: CASSPGSQGTDTQYF. CDR3 nucleotide sequence: TGTGCCAGCAGCCCGGGGTCCCAAGGCACAGATACGCAGTATTTT.